A single sample gave rise to the 13 T cell receptor beta chains below, sequenced in a study of T-cell reconstitution after alpha-beta-depleted transplantation in children. During its preparation, the TCRbeta library received unique molecular identifiers. Each CDR3 protein gets one entry after TCRdb re-called the PCR reads with MiXCR. The repertoire holds roughly 790,000 distinct CDR3 sequences, with around 15% as singletons. The specimen was PBMCs, mostly from graft donor cells, collected 360 days after TCRalphabeta/CD19-depleted stem cell transplant. The receptors originated from a male patient between 10 and 17 years old who had a stem cell transplant for acute lymphoblastic leukemia, so the T cells may come from the graft donor.

The chain uses TRBV30 and TRBJ2-7; tentatively, D is TRBD1 (6 bases). V dropped 5 bases and J dropped 2 bases, with 10 bases sitting between them. This CDR3 region has 12 residues. Germline CDR1 reads GTSNPN; CDR2 reads SVGIG (reference sequence). The CDR3 loop is CAWLTGAYEQYF. The CDR3 region has the DNA TGTGCCTGGTTGACAGGCGCCTACGAGCAGTACTTC.

This clonotype was found a few times. This chain uses TRBV5-1 with TRBJ2-2, with D unclear. This CDR3 contains 14 residues. Deletions cut 0 bases from V and 5 bases from J, with 8 bases between. The germline V gene encodes CDR1 SGHRS and CDR2 YFSETQ. The CDR3 coding sequence is TGCGCCAGCAGCTTGGTTTACTCAACCGGGGAGCTGTTTTTT. Its protein is CASSLVYSTGELFF.

This chain joins TRBV5-1 and TRBJ2-2, with D maybe TRBD2 (5 bases). V was clipped by 7 bases and J by 3 bases, with 16 bases between them. The CDR3 has 15 amino acids. Looked up from germline, CDR1 is SGHRS and CDR2 is YFSETQ. In nucleotides, the CDR3 is TGCGCCAGCGCCCCCCCGGGGTCCGACACCGGGGAGCTGTTTTTT. This translates into CASAPPGSDTGELFF.

This clonotype was detected only a few times. This chain links TRBV20-1 with TRBJ2-3; D ambiguous. The V and J ends lost 0 bases and 0 bases respectively, with 13 bases between them. The length of the CDR3 is 16 residues. The germline CDR1 and CDR2 sequences are DFQATT and SNEGSKA (reference sequence). The DNA of the CDR3 is TGCAGTGCTAGAGATCCTTCACAATCTAGCACAGATACGCAGTATTTT. Translated, it gives CSARDPSQSSTDTQYF.

This clonotype turned up a few times. The J gene is TRBJ2-7, the V gene TRBV5-1; D may match TRBD1 or TRBD2 (5 bases each). Trimming removed 3 bases from V and 2 bases from J, with 12 bases in between. Per the germline V gene, CDR1 is SGHRS and CDR2 is YFSETQ. The CDR3 is 14 amino acids. Here the CDR3 reads CASSSRGDPYEQYF. The CDR3 nucleotides read TGCGCCAGCAGCTCCCGGGGCGATCCCTACGAGCAGTACTTC.

This clonotype was seen more than once but under ten times. J is TRBJ1-6 and V is TRBV12-3 or TRBV12-4, with 7 positions matching TRBD1. CDR3 length: 14 residues. The ends lost 5 bases at V and 9 bases at J; junction bases unmatched: 7. CDR3 in amino acids: CASSPRTGRSPLHF. The CDR3 DNA is TGTGCCAGCAGTCCCCGGACAGGCCGTTCACCCCTCCACTTT.

This clonotype was detected a few times. The chain recombines TRBV7-3 with TRBJ2-1; D possibly matches TRBD1 or TRBD2 (5 bases each). This CDR3 has 16 residues. The V gene's germline CDR1 is SGHTA and CDR2 FQGTGA. V was pared by 1 base and J by 3 bases, with 13 bases between. CDR3 nucleotides: TGTGCCAGCAGCTTAAACCCGGGAAGGGGCTACAATGAGCAGTTCTTC. Its translation is CASSLNPGRGYNEQFF.

This clonotype was counted only a few times. V and J are TRBV7-3 and TRBJ2-5; weak D call: TRBD1 (5 bases). Germline V gene sequence: CDR1 SGHTA, CDR2 FQGTGA. V dropped 3 bases and J dropped 4 bases, with 18 bases sitting between them. The CDR3 is made up of 16 amino acids. The CDR3 region is CASSFGTRGRGETQYF. CDR3 DNA sequence: TGTGCCAGCAGCTTTGGAACTCGAGGAAGGGGAGAGACCCAGTACTTC.

The V call is TRBV12-3 or TRBV12-4, the J call TRBJ2-6; D remains unclear. This CDR3 is built from 12 residues. V lost 11 bases and J 4 bases, leaving 9 bases between the germline ends. This CDR3 is CAAVEGANVLTF. CDR3 nucleotide sequence: TGTGCCGCGGTTGAGGGGGCCAACGTCCTGACTTTC.

The CDR3 sequence: CASSLAKRQTQYF. The DNA of the CDR3 is TGTGCCAGCAGCTTAGCGAAGCGTCAGACCCAGTACTTC. J is TRBJ2-5 and V is TRBV7-2; the D is unclear. V gave up 0 bases and J gave up 6 bases, with 8 bases separating them. Per the germline V gene, CDR1 is SGHTA and CDR2 is FQGNSA. The CDR3 totals 13 residues.

The V and J genes are TRBV20-1 and TRBJ2-2; 9 nucleotides align to TRBD1. Trimming took 6 bases from V and 3 from J; bases not matched to a gene: 8. The CDR3 contains 15 residues. Germline assignment: CDR1 DFQATT and CDR2 SNEGSKA (reference sequence). The CDR3 nucleotides read TGCAGTGCCCCGGACAGGGGAGGGCACACCGGGGAGCTGTTTTTT. It encodes CSAPDRGGHTGELFF.

This clonotype was picked up a small number of times. This sequence joins TRBV29-1 and TRBJ1-1, with 7 bases that match TRBD1. The CDR3 sequence is 13 residues long. The J segment lost 1 base and the V segment lost 3 bases, leaving 2 bases of the junction unmatched. Germline V gene lookup returns CDR1 SQVTM and CDR2 ANQGSEA. This CDR3 reads CSVEEGANTEAFF. In DNA, the CDR3 is TGCAGCGTTGAGGAGGGGGCGAACACTGAAGCTTTCTTT. Looking up the rest from reference TRBV29-1 and TRBJ1-1 gives the full variable domain: SAVISQKPSRDICQRGTSLTIQCQVDSQVTMMFWYRQQPGQSLTLIATANQGSEATYESGFVIDKFPISRPNLTFSTLTVSNMSPEDSSIYLCSVEEGANTEAFFGQGTRLTVV.

This clonotype has a handful of counts. This chain uses TRBV4-2 with TRBJ2-1; no definite D call. Germline values: CDR1 LGHNA, CDR2 YNFKEQ. This CDR3 contains 17 residues. Trimming removed 2 bases at V and 7 bases at J, with 21 bases between. The CDR3 DNA follows: TGTGCCAGCAGCCAACCCCTATATAGCCGGGTTCCTAATGAGCAGTTCTTC. It yields the protein CASSQPLYSRVPNEQFF.